The sequence of this TCR beta chain was determined in a study of blood T cell repertoires in COVID-19. Study-level background: The United States, Italy and Spain were the sources of the acute and convalescent COVID-19 samples.

Germline CDR1 and CDR2: LNHDA and SQIVND (reference sequence). The CDR3 totals 14 residues. J was trimmed by 9 bases and V by 5 bases; bases with no gene match: 7. Original processing methods: Reference gene primer amplification yielded estimated nucleated cell counts. Measured with immunoSEQ multiplex PCR; TCRdb has only the in-frame clones, and not every one. V and J calls and clone size come straight from that table; D and trimming were deduced from the DNA. The sample lists roughly 90,000 clones, 75% to 85% occurring once. This sequence joins TRBV19 and TRBJ1-2, with 12 nucleotides matching TRBD1. Source material: peripheral blood. The source of this sequence is a woman in her 70s with acute or convalescent COVID-19. CDR3 coding DNA: TGTGCCAGTAGTCTAAGGGGACAGGGGGCTCGCTACACCTTC. It translates to CASSLRGQGARYTF.